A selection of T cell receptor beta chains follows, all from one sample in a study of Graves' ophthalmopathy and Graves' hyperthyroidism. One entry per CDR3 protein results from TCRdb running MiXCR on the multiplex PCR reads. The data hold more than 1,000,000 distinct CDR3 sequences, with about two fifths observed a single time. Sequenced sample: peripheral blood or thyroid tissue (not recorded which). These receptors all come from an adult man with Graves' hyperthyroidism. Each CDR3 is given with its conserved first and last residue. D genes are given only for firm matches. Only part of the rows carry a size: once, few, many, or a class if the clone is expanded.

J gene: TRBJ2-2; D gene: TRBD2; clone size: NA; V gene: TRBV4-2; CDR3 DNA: TGTGCCAGCAGCCAAGATATAGGGACTAGTGTCGGGGAGCTGTTTTTT; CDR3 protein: CASSQDIGTSVGELFF
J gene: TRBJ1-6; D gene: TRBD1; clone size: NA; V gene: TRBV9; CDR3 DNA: TGTGCCAGCAGCGCAGGGGGGGGTTCTACGCCCCTCCACTTT; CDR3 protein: CASSAGGGSTPLHF
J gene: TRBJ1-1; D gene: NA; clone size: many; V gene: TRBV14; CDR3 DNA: TGTGCCAGCAGCCAAGTTGGGGGCCCCACTGAAGCTTTCTTT; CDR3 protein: CASSQVGGPTEAFF
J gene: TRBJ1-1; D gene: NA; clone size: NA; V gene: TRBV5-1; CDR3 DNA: TGCGCCAGCAGCGGGACTAGCGGGGATGGCACTGAAGCTTTCTTT; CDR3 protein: CASSGTSGDGTEAFF
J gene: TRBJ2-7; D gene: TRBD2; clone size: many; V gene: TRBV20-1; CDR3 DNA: TGCAGTGCCGATACTAGCGGGGGCTACGAGCAGTACTTC; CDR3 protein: CSADTSGGYEQYF
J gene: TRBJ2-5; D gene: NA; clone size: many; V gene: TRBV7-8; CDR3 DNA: TGTGCCAGCAGCTTAGATTCGAAGGCCCAGTACTTC; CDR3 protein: CASSLDSKAQYF
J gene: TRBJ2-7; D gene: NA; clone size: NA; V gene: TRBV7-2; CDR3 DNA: TGTGCCAGCAGCTTACGGGGGAAGCAGTACTTC; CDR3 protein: CASSLRGKQYF
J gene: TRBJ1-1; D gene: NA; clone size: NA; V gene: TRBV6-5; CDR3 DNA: TGTGCCAGTAGAGGGGCAGCCGCTATGAACACTGAAGCTTTCTTT; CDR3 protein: CASRGAAAMNTEAFF
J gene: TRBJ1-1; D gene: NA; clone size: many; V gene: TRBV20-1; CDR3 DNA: TGCAGTTTGCCCACGACGGGCACTGAAGCTTTCTTT; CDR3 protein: CSLPTTGTEAFF
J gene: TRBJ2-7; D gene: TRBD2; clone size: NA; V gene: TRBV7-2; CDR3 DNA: TGTGCCAGCAGTAGTGAAGCGGGAGGTCCCTACGAGCAGTACTTC; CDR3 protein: CASSSEAGGPYEQYF
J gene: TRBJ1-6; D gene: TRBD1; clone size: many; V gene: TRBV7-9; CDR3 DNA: TGTGCCAGCAGCTTCCCCCAGGGGGACTCACCCCTCCACTTT; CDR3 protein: CASSFPQGDSPLHF
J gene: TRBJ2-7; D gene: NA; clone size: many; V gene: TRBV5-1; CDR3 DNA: TGCGCCAGCAGCTCGGACAGCTTCCTCTACGAGCAGTACTTC; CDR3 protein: CASSSDSFLYEQYF
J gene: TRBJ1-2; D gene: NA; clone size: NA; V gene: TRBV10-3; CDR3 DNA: TGTGCCATCAGTGCGGGCAGAACGAACTATGGCTACACCTTC; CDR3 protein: CAISAGRTNYGYTF
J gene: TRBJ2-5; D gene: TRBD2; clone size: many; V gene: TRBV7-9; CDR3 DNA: TGTGCCAGCAGCTGGGAGGGAGAGACCCAGTACTTC; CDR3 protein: CASSWEGETQYF
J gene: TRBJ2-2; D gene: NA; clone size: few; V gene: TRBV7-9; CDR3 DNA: TGTGCCAGCAGCCAAGCCGGCAGGACCGGGGAGCTGTTTTTT; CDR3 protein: CASSQAGRTGELFF
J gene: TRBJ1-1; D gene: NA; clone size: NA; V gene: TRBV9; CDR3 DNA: TGTGCCAGCTCACCGGGAGAGGCCTCGTCCTTCTTT; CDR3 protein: CASSPGEASSFF
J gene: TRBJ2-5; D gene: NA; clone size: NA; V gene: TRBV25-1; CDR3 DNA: TGTGCCAGCGTTGATGAGGTCCAGGAGACCCAGTACTTC; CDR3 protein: CASVDEVQETQYF
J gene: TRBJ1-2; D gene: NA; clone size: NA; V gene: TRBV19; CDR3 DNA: NA; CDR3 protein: CASTTLDYGCTF
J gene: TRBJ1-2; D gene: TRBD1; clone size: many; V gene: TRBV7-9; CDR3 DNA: TGTGCCAGCAGCTTAGAAGGGGGCGGTGGCTACACCTTC; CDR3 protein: CASSLEGGGGYTF
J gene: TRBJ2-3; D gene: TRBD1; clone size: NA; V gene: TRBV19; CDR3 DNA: TGTGCCAGCGGGACAGCTAGCACAGATACGCAGTATTTT; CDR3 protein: CASGTASTDTQYF
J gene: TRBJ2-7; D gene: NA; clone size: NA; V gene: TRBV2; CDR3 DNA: TGTGCCAGCGTCCGGGACATTGGAGACGAGCAGTACTTC; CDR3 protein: CASVRDIGDEQYF
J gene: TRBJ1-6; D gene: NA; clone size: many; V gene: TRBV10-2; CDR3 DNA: TGCGCCAGCAGTGACAGGCCTCGCGGGGATAATTCACCCCTCCACTTT; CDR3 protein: CASSDRPRGDNSPLHF
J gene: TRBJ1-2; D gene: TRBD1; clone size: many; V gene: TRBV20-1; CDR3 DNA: TGCAGTGCTGAGGGGGGACAGGAAAGCTATGGCTACACCTTC; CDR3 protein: CSAEGGQESYGYTF
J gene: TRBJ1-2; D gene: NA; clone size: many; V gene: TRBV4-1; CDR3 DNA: TGCGCCAGCAGCCAAGAGGCGGGACATAGCTATGGCTACACCTTC; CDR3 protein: CASSQEAGHSYGYTF
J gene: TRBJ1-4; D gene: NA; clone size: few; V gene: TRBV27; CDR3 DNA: TGTGCCAGCAGTTCACTACGGGAAGACGGTGAAAAACTGTTTTTT; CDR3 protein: CASSSLREDGEKLFF
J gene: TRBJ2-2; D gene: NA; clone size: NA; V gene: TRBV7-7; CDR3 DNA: TGTGCCAGCAGCTTATCGAGTCCTGCGGCCGCGAACACCGGGGAGCTGTTTTTT; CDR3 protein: CASSLSSPAAANTGELFF
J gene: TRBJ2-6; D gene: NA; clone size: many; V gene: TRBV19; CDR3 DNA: TGTGCCAGTACTGGGGCCCTCTTCTCTGGGGCCAACGTCCTGACTTTC; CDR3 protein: CASTGALFSGANVLTF
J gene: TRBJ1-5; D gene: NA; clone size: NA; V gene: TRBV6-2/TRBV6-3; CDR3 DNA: TGTGCCAGCAGAACCCGGGACCTCAATCAGCCCCAGCATTTT; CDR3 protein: CASRTRDLNQPQHF
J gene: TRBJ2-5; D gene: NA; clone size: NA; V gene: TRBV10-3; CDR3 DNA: TGTGCCATCCGGTCGAGGGGCCAAGAGACCCAGTACTTC; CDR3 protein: CAIRSRGQETQYF
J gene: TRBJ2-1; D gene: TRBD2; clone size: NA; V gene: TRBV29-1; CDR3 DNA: TGCAGCGTTGAAGATCATCCGGGACTAGCGGGAGGAGGCTCCTACAATGAGCAGTTCTTC; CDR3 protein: CSVEDHPGLAGGGSYNEQFF
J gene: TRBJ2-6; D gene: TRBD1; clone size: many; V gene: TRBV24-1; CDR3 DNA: TGTGCCACCAGCCCAACCGGGACAGGGGGTTATGGGGCCAACGTCCTGACTTTC; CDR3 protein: CATSPTGTGGYGANVLTF
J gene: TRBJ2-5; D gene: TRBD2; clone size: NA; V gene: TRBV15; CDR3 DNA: TGTGCCACCAGCACCATAGCGGGGGCCGGAGAGACCCAGTACTTC; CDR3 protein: CATSTIAGAGETQYF
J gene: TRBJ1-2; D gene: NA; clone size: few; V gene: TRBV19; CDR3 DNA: TGTCCCAGTAGTATAACGCCGGGAGGCGGCTACACCTTC; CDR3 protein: CPSSITPGGGYTF
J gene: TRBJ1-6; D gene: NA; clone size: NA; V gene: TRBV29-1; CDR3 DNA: TGCAGCGTTGGGCTCTCATGGATAGAAGAAAATTCACCCCTCCACTTT; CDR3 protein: CSVGLSWIEENSPLHF
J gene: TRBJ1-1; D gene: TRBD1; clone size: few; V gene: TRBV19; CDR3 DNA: TGCGCCAGCAGCTTGACAGGGGGCAGGAACACTGAAGCTTTCTTT; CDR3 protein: CASSLTGGRNTEAFF
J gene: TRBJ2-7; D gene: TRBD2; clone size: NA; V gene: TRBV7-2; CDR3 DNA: TGTGCCAGCAGCTCCCTGACTAGCGGGAGTTCCCACGAGCAGTACTTC; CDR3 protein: CASSSLTSGSSHEQYF
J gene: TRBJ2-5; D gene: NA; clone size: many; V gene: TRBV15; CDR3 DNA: TGTGCCACCAGCACCCCAGGGGTAGAAGAGACCCAGTACTTC; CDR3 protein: CATSTPGVEETQYF
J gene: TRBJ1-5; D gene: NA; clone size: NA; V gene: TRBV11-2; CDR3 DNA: TGTGCCAGCAGCTTAGATAGGGTCGGTCCCCAGCATTTT; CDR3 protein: CASSLDRVGPQHF
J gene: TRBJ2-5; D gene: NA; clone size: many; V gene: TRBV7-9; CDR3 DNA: TGTGCCAGCAGCGACCGGGACGCCTCCCTTAGGGAGACCCAGTACTTC; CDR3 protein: CASSDRDASLRETQYF
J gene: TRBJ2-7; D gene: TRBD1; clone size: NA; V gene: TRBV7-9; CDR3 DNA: TGTGCCAGCAGGGGTGACCGGGACAGAGCCTACGAGCAGTACTTC; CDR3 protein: CASRGDRDRAYEQYF
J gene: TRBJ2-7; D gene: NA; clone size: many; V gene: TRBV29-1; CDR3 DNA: TGCAGCGTTGAATGGGGATCCCCCTACGAGCAGTACTTC; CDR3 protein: CSVEWGSPYEQYF
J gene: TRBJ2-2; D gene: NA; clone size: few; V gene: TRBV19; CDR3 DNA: TGTGCCAGTACCTTATCGGGCAGCGCAGAGACCGGGGAGCTGTTTTTT; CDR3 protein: CASTLSGSAETGELFF
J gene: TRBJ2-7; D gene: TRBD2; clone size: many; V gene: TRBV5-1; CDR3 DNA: TGCGCCACCAGGGCGGGAGGAGGTGGAGAGCAGTACTTC; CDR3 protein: CATRAGGGGEQYF
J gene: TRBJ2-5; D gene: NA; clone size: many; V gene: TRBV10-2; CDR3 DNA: TGCGCCAGCAGTGGATGGGGTTCAGAGACCCAGTACTTC; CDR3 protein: CASSGWGSETQYF
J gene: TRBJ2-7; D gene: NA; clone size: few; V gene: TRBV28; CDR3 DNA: TGTGCCAGCAGGTTCGCGGGTAGCAGCTACGAGCAGTACTTC; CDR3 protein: CASRFAGSSYEQYF
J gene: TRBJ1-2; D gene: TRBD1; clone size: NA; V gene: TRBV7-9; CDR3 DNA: TGTGCCAGCAGCCCACTACGTAGGACAGGGGGCGACTATGGCTACACCTTC; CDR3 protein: CASSPLRRTGGDYGYTF
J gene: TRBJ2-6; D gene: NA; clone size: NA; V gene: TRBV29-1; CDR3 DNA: TGCAGCGTTGCCCCCCACTCTGGGGCCAACGTCCTGACTTTC; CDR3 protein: CSVAPHSGANVLTF
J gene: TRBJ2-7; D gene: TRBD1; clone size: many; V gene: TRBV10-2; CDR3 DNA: TGCGCCAGCAGTGATACCGGGACAGGGGGCGCCAAGCAGTACTTC; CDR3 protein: CASSDTGTGGAKQYF
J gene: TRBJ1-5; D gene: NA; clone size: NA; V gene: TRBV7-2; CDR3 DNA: TGTGCCAGCAGCTTATTCAGTGCAGAGACCCAGCATTTT; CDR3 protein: CASSLFSAETQHF
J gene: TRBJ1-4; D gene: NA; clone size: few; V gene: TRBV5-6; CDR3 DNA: TGTGCCAGCAGCTTGAAAGGGAAGAATGAAAAACTGTTTTTT; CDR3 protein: CASSLKGKNEKLFF
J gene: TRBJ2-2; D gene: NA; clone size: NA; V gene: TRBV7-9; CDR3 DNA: TGTGCCAGCAACTCGCCCGGGGAGCTGTTTTTT; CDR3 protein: CASNSPGELFF
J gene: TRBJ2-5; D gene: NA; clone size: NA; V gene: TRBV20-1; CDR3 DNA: TGCAGTGCAGTGGGAGCCCCCGGTGAGACCCAGTACTTC; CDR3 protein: CSAVGAPGETQYF
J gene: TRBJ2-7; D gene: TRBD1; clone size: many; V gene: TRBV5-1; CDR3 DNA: TGCGCCAGCAGCAGGGACAGTCGGTACGAGCAGTACTTC; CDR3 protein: CASSRDSRYEQYF
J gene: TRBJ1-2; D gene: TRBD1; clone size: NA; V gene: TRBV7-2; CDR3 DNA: TGTGCCAGCAGCCCCAAGTGGGAGTTCCGGGACAGGGGAGACGTAAATAGGGGATTC; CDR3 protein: CASSPKWEFRDRGDVNRGF
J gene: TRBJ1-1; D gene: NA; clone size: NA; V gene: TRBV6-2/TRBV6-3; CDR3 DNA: TGTGCCAGCAGTTACGACACCTTCATGAACACTGAAGCTTTCTTT; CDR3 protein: CASSYDTFMNTEAFF